The 12 T cell receptor beta chains below come from one sample, sequenced in a study of cytomegalovirus exposure and HLA in healthy donors. With 60 Vbeta and 13 Jbeta primers, the PCR was carried out. The protocol was immunoSEQ multiplex PCR, while the TCRdb copy is restricted to in-frame clones and leaves out a portion. The sample is made up of about 160,000 clones, and the top ten hold about 1.2% of it. Source material: PBMCs. The receptors stem from a woman aged 55 to 70 in good health and CMV-seronegative.

The chain recombines TRBV5-1 with TRBJ2-7; 8 nucleotides align to TRBD1. V shed 0 bases and J 4 bases; nucleotides not matched to a gene: 6. The CDR3 covers 15 residues. Germline V gene data show CDR1 as SGHRS and CDR2 as YFSETQ. The CDR3 sequence is CASSLVAQGAYEQYF. The CDR3 coding sequence is TGCGCCAGCAGCTTGGTAGCTCAGGGGGCTTACGAGCAGTACTTC.

The chain employs TRBV11-1 and TRBJ2-1; 9 nucleotides match TRBD2. The CDR3 length is 16 residues. CDR1 SGHAT and CDR2 FQDESV come from the germline V gene (reference sequence). Germline trimming cut 8 bases from V and 0 bases from J; bases unmatched to any gene: 8. The CDR3 spells CASSMAGGSSYNEQFF. CDR3 nucleotides: TGTGCCAGCTCAATGGCGGGAGGGTCCTCCTACAATGAGCAGTTCTTC.

The chain links TRBV6-5 to TRBJ1-1; tentatively, D is TRBD1 (5 bases). The CDR3 runs 11 residues. Germline V gene sequence: CDR1 MNHEY, CDR2 SVGAGI. V lost 6 bases and J lost 8, with 10 bases in between. The CDR3 sequence is CASRQGSEAFF. In DNA form, the CDR3 reads TGTGCCAGCAGGCAGGGATCCGAAGCTTTCTTT.

The chain employs TRBV5-1 and TRBJ1-1, with 7 bases matching TRBD1. The CDR3 sequence is 18 residues long. CDR1 SGHRS and CDR2 YFSETQ come from the germline V gene. The trim removed 4 bases at V and 5 bases at J, leaving 20 bases unmatched. CDR3: CASSRDRRSQGPGTEAFF. CDR3 nucleotide sequence: TGCGCCAGCAGCCGGGACAGAAGATCTCAGGGGCCTGGGACTGAAGCTTTCTTT.

This chain connects TRBV19 to TRBJ2-5; weak D call: TRBD2 (6 bases). The V gene lost 1 base and the J gene lost 1 base, with 13 bases spanning the gap. The CDR3 is 16 residues long. Germline V gene lookup returns CDR1 LNHDA and CDR2 SQIVND (reference sequence). CDR3 in DNA: TGTGCCAGTAGTATAGGCGAGGAGGGCTTCCAAGAGACCCAGTACTTC. Translated, it gives CASSIGEEGFQETQYF. Combining the CDR3 with reference TRBV19 and TRBJ2-5 gives the whole variable domain DGGITQSPKYLFRKEGQNVTLSCEQNLNHDAMYWYRQDPGQGLRLIYYSQIVNDFQKGDIAEGYSVSREKKESFPLTVTSAQKNPTAFYLCASSIGEEGFQETQYFGPGTRLLVL.

V usage is TRBV9 and J usage is TRBJ2-7, with a possible D match to TRBD1 (7 bases). Germline CDR1 SGDLS, CDR2 YYNGEE. This CDR3 has 15 amino acids. The germline V and J ends were trimmed by 4 bases and 2 bases, with 16 bases remaining between them. DNA of the CDR3: TGTGCCAGCAGCCCCCAGGGCGGGACAGCCTACGAGCAGTACTTC. Encoded protein: CASSPQGGTAYEQYF.

V is TRBV27 and J is TRBJ1-2; 10 bases map to TRBD1. With V trimmed by 8 bases and J by 8 bases, 14 bases remained unmatched. The CDR3 covers 15 residues. Germline V gives CDR1 MNHEY, CDR2 SMNVEV (reference sequence). CDR3 nucleotides: TGTGCCAGCGGATTTAACCGGGACAGGGGACAAGGCTACACCTTC. Translated: CASGFNRDRGQGYTF.

This rearrangement joins TRBV2 to TRBJ2-7; 9 nucleotides agree with TRBD1. Per the germline V gene, CDR1 is SNHLY and CDR2 is FYNNEI. The junction had 6 bases not matched to a gene; V was cut back by 1 base and J by 5 bases. This CDR3 region has 15 residues. CDR3: CASSEVGTGPHEQYF. The CDR3 coding sequence is TGTGCCAGCAGTGAAGTCGGGACAGGGCCCCACGAGCAGTACTTC.

This chain links TRBV6-4 with TRBJ1-2; the D gene is possibly TRBD1 (6 bases). Germline V lookup: CDR1 MRHNA, CDR2 SNTAGT. This CDR3 contains 14 residues. V dropped 0 bases and J dropped 4 bases, with 9 bases sitting between them. The CDR3 bases are TGTGCCAGCAGTGACTCGGACAGCAGCTATGGCTACACCTTC. Protein: CASSDSDSSYGYTF.

This chain connects TRBV7-7 to TRBJ2-1; TRBD1 is a possible D gene (6 bases). V was shortened by 0 bases and J by 4 bases, with 10 bases between the two germline ends. CDR3 size: 15 residues. The V gene's germline CDR1 is SSHAT and CDR2 FNYEAQ (reference sequence). The CDR3 DNA is TGTGCCAGCAGCTTAGCGGACAGTGTTTACAATGAGCAGTTCTTC. Translating gives CASSLADSVYNEQFF.

The rearrangement uses TRBV21-1 and TRBJ1-5; the listed D gene, TRBD1, was not tested against the DNA. TRBV21-1 is labeled a pseudogene. The CDR3 has 15 residues. CDR3 loop: CASSPRGQGIQPQHF. The CDR3 coding sequence is TGTGCCAGCAGCCCTCGTGGACAGGGGATTCAGCCCCAGCATTTT.

The V and J genes are TRBV7-5 and TRBJ2-1; the table names TRBD1, a call not compared with the DNA. TRBV7-5 is labeled a pseudogene. This CDR3 spans 16 amino acids. This CDR3 is CVRSFDDRASYNEQFF. DNA of the CDR3: TGTGTCAGAAGCTTTGACGACAGGGCCTCCTACAATGAGCAGTTCTTC.